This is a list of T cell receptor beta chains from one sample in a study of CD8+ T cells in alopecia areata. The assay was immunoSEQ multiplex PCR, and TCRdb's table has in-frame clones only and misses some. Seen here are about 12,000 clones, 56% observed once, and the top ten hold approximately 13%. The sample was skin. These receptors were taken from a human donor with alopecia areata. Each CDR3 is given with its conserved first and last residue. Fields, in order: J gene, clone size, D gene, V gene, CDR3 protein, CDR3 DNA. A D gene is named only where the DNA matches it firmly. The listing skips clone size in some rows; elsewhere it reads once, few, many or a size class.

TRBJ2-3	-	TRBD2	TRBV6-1	CASSDRGLAADTQYF	TGTGCCAGCAGTGATAGGGGACTAGCGGCAGATACGCAGTATTTT
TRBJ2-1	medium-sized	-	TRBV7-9	CASSSASADSYNEQFF	TGTGCCAGCAGCTCCGCCTCAGCGGACTCCTACAATGAGCAGTTCTTC
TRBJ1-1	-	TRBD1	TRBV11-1	CASSWTGPNTEAFF	TGTGCCAGCAGCTGGACAGGGCCGAACACTGAAGCTTTCTTT
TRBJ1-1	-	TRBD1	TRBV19	CASSMDRGNTEAFF	TGTGCCAGTAGTATGGACAGGGGGAACACTGAAGCTTTCTTT
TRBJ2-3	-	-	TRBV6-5	CASRDVRGTDTQYF	TGTGCCAGCCGTGACGTCCGGGGCACAGATACGCAGTATTTT
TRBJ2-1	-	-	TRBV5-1	CASNSYNEQFF	TGCGCCAGCAATTCCTACAATGAGCAGTTCTTC
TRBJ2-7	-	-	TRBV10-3	CAITGEPHYEQYF	TGTGCCATCACAGGGGAACCTCACTACGAGCAGTACTTC
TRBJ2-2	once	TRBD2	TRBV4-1	CASSPTGLVMTGELFF	TGCGCCAGCAGCCCGACCGGACTAGTTATGACCGGGGAGCTGTTTTTT
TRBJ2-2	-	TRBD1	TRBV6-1	CASSEVTRQGTGELFF	TGTGCCAGCAGTGAAGTCACGAGACAGGGGACCGGGGAGCTGTTTTTT
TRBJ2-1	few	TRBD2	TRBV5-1	CASSLKLAGGHEQFF	TGCGCCAGCAGCTTGAAACTAGCGGGGGGGCATGAGCAGTTCTTC
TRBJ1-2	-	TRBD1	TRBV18	CASSRSTGDPVLYGYTF	TGTGCCAGCTCGCGCAGTACAGGGGACCCCGTACTGTATGGCTACACCTTC
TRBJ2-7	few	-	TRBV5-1	CASSQKPNEQYF	TGCGCCAGCAGCCAAAAACCGAACGAGCAGTACTTC
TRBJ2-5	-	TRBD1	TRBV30	CAWSTGTGGQTQYF	TGTGCCTGGAGTACAGGGACAGGGGGGCAGACCCAGTACTTC
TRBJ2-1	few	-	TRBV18	CASSPDRRGNEQFF	TGTGCCAGCTCACCCGACCGCAGGGGCAATGAGCAGTTCTTC
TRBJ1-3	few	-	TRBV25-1	CASSVTENTIYF	TGTGCCAGCAGTGTTACGGAAAACACCATATATTTT